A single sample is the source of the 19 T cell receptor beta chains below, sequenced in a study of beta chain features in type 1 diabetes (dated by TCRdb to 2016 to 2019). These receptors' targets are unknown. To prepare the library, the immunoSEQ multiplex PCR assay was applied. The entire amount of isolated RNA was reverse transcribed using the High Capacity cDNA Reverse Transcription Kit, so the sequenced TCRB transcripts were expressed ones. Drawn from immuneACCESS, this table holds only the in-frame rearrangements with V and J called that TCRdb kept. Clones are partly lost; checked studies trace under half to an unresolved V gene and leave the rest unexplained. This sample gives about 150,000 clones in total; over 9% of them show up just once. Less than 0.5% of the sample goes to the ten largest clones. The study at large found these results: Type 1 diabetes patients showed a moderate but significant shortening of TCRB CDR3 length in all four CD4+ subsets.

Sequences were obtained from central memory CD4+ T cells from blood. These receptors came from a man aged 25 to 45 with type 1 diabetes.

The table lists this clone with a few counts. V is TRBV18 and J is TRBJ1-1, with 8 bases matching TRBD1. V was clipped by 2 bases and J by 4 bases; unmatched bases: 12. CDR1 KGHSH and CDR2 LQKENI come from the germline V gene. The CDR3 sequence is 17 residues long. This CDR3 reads CASSPWDRSPMSTEAFF. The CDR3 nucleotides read TGTGCCAGCTCACCATGGGACAGGTCGCCTATGAGCACTGAAGCTTTCTTT.

In nucleotides, the CDR3 is TGTGCCAGCAGTCCCGGGGGTCGGGACCGTTACTATGGCTACACCTTC. It encodes CASSPGGRDRYYGYTF. The chain links TRBV27 to TRBJ1-2, with D perhaps TRBD1 (5 bases). Trimming removed 5 bases at V and 3 bases at J, with 19 bases between. Per germline, CDR1 MNHEY and CDR2 SMNVEV (reference sequence). The length of the CDR3 is 16 residues.

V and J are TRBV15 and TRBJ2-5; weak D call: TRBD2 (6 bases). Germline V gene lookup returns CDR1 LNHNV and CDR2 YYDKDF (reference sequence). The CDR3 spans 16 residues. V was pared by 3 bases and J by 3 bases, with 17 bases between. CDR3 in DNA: TGTGCCACCAGCAGGGACACCCCTAGGAGGGAAGAGACCCAGTACTTC. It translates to CATSRDTPRREETQYF. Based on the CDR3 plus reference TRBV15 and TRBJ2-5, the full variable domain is DAMVIQNPRYQVTQFGKPVTLSCSQTLNHNVMYWYQQKSSQAPKLLFHYYDKDFNNEADTPDNFQSRRPNTSFCFLDIRSPGLGDTAMYLCATSRDTPRREETQYFGPGTRLLVL.

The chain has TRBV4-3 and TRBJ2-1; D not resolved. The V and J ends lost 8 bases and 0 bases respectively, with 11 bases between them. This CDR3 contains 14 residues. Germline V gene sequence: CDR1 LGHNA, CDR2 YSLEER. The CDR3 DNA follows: TGCGCCAGCTCGTCCCTGAGCTCCTACAATGAGCAGTTCTTC. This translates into CASSSLSSYNEQFF.

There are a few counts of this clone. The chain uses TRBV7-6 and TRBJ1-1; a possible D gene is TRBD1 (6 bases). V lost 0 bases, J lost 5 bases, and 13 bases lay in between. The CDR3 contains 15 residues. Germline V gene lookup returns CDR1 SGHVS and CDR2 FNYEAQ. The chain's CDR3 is CASSLAGRGHTEAFF. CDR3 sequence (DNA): TGTGCCAGCAGCTTAGCAGGCAGGGGTCATACTGAAGCTTTCTTT.

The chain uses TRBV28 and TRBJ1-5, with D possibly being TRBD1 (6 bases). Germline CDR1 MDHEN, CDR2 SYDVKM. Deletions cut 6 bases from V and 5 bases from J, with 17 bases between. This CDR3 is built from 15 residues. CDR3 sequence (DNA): TGTGCCAGCAGCACAACAGGGTCCGGGGATCAGCCCCAGCATTTT. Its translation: CASSTTGSGDQPQHF.

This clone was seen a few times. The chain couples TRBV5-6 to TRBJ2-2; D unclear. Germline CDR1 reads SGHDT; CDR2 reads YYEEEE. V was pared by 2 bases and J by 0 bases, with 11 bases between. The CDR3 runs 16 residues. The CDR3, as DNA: TGTGCCAGCAGCTTATACAGTTACGCGAACACCGGGGAGCTGTTTTTT. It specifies CASSLYSYANTGELFF.

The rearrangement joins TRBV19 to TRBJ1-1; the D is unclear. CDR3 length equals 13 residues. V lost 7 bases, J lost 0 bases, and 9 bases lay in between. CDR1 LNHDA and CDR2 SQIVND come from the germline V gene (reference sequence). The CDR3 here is CASISGLNTEAFF. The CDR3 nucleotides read TGTGCCAGTATCTCGGGTTTGAACACTGAAGCTTTCTTT.

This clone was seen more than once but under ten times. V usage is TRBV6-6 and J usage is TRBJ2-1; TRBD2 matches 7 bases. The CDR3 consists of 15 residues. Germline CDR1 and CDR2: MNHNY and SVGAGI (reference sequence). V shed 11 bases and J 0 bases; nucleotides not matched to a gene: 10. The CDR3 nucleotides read TGTGCCTACAGCAGCCTAGCGGACTCCTACAATGAGCAGTTCTTC. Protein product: CAYSSLADSYNEQFF.

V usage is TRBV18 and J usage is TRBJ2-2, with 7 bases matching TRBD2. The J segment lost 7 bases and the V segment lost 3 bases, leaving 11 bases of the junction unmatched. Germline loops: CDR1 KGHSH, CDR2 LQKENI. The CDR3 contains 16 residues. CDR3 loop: CASSPAGEIGGGELFF. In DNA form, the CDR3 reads TGTGCCAGCTCACCGGCGGGAGAAATCGGTGGCGGGGAGCTGTTTTTT.

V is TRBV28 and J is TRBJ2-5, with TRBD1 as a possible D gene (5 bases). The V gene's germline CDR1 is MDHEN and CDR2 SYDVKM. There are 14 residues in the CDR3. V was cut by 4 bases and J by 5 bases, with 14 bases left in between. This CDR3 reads CASSSAGKEETQYF. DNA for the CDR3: TGTGCCAGCAGTTCCGCAGGGAAGGAGGAGACCCAGTACTTC.

The CDR3 region is CAQALLGRPSNYTF. For the CDR3, the DNA is TGTGCCCAAGCTTTACTGGGGAGACCATCTAACTACACCTTC. This rearrangement joins TRBV30 to TRBJ1-2, with D hard to call. CDR3 length equals 14 residues. Trimming removed 8 bases at V and 10 bases at J, with 26 bases between. Germline loops: CDR1 GTSNPN, CDR2 SVGIG (reference sequence). The full variable domain, rest sourced from reference TRBV30 and TRBJ1-2, is SQTIHQWPATLVQPVGSPLSLECTVEGTSNPNLYWYRQAAGRGLQLLFYSVGIGQISSEVPQNLSASRPQDRQFILSSKKLLLSDSGFYLCAQALLGRPSNYTFGSGTRLTVV.

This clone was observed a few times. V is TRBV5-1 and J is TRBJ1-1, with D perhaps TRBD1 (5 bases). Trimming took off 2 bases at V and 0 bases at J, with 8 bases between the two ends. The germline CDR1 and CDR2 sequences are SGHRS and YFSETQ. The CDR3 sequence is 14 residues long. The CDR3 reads CASSFQGMNTEAFF. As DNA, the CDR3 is TGCGCCAGCAGCTTTCAGGGCATGAACACTGAAGCTTTCTTT.

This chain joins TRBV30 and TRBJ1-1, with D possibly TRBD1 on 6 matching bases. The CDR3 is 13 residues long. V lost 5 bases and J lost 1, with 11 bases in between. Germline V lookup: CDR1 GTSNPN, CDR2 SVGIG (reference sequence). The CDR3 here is CAWHRAGNTEAFF. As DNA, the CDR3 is TGTGCCTGGCACAGGGCTGGGAACACTGAAGCTTTCTTT.

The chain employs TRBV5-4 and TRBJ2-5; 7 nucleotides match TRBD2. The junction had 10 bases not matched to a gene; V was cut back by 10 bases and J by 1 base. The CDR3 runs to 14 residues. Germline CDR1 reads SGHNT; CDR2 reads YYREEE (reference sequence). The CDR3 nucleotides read TGTGCCGGCTCTAGCGGATTTGTCCAAGAGACCCAGTACTTC. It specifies CAGSSGFVQETQYF.

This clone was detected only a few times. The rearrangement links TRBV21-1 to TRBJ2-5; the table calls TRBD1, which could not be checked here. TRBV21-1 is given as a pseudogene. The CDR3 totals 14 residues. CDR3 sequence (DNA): TGTGCCAGCAACACGGACAGGGGAGGCTTCAAGGGGTACTTC. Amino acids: CASNTDRGGFKGYF.

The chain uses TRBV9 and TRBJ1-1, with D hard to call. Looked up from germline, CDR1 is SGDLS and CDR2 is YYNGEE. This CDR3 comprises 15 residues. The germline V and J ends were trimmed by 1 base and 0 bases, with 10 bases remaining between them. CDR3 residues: CASSVQDFMNTEAFF. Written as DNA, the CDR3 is TGTGCCAGCAGCGTACAGGACTTCATGAACACTGAAGCTTTCTTT.

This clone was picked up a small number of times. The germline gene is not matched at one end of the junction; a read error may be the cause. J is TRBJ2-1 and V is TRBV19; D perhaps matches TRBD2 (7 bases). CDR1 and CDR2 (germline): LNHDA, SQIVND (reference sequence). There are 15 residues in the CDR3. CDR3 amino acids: CASSKDRTAGTTQVF. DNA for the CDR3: TGTGCCAGTAGTAAAGACAGGACCGCAGGGACTACTCAGGTCTTC.

This CDR3 reads CASSLAQSDEQFF. The CDR3 nucleotides are TGTGCCAGCAGCTTAGCGCAGAGCGATGAGCAGTTCTTC. The V gene is TRBV7-8, the J gene TRBJ2-1, with no clear D. The CDR3 has 13 amino acids. Germline V lookup: CDR1 SGHVS, CDR2 FQNEAQ. V was trimmed by 0 bases and J by 8 bases, leaving 8 bases between them.